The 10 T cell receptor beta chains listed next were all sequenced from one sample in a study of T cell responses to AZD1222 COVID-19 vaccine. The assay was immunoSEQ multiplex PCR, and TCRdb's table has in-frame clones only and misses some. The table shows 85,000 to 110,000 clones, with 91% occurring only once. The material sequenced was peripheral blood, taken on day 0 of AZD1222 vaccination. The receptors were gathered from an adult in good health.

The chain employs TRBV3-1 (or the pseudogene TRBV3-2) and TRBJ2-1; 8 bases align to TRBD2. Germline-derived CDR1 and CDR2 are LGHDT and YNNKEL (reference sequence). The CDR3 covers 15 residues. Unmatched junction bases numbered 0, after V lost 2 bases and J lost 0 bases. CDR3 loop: CASSQSGSSYNEQFF. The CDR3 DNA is TGTGCCAGCAGCCAAAGCGGGAGCTCCTACAATGAGCAGTTCTTC.

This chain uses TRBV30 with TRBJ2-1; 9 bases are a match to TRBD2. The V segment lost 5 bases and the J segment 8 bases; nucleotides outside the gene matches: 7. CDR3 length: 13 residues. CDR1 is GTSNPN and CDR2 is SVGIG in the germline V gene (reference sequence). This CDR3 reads CAWGPGTSYEQFF. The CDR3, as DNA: TGTGCCTGGGGGCCGGGGACTAGCTATGAGCAGTTCTTC.

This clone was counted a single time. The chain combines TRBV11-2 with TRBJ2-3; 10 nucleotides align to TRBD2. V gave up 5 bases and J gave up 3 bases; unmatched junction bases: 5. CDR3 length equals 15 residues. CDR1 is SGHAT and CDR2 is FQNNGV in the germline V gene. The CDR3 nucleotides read TGTGCCAGCAGCCAAACTAGCGGGATAACAGATACGCAGTATTTT. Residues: CASSQTSGITDTQYF.

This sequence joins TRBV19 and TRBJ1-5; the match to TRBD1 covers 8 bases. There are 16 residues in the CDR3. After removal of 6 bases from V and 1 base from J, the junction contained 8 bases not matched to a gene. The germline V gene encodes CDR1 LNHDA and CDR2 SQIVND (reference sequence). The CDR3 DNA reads TGTGCCAGTAGGAGGACAGGGACGTCCAGCAATCAGCCCCAGCATTTT. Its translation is CASRRTGTSSNQPQHF.

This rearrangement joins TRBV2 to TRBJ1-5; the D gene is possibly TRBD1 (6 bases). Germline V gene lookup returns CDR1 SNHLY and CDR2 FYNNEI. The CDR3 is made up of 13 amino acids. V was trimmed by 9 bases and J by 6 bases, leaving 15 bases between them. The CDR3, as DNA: TGTGCCAGGCCTACAGGGCAGGGTCAGCCCCAGCATTTT. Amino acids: CARPTGQGQPQHF.

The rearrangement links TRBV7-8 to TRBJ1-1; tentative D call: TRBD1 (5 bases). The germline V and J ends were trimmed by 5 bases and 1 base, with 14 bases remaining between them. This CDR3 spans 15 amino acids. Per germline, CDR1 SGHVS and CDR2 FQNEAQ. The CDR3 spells CASSPFPGQNTEAFF. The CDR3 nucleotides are TGTGCCAGCAGCCCATTTCCAGGACAGAACACTGAAGCTTTCTTT.

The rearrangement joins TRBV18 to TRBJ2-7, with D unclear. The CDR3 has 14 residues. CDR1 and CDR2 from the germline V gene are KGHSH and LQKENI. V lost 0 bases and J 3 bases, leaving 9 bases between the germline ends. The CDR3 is CASSPPSTDYEQYF. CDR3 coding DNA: TGTGCCAGCTCACCACCTTCGACGGACTACGAGCAGTACTTC.

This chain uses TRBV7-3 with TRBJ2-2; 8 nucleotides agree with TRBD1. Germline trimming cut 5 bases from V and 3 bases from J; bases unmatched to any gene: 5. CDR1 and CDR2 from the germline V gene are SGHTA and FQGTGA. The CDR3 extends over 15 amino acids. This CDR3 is CASSERQGHTGELFF. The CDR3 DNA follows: TGTGCCAGCAGCGAAAGACAGGGGCACACCGGGGAGCTGTTTTTT.

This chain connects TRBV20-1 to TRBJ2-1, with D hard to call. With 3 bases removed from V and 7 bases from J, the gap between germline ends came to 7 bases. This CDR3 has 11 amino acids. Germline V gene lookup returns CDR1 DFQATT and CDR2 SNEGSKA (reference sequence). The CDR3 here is CSARLGNEQFF. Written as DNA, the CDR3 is TGCAGTGCTAGGCTAGGGAATGAGCAGTTCTTC.

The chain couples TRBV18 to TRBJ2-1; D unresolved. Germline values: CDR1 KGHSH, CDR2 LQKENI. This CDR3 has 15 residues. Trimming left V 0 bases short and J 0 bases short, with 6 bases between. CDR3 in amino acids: CASSPPSSSYNEQFF. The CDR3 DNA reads TGTGCCAGCTCACCACCCTCCAGCTCCTACAATGAGCAGTTCTTC.